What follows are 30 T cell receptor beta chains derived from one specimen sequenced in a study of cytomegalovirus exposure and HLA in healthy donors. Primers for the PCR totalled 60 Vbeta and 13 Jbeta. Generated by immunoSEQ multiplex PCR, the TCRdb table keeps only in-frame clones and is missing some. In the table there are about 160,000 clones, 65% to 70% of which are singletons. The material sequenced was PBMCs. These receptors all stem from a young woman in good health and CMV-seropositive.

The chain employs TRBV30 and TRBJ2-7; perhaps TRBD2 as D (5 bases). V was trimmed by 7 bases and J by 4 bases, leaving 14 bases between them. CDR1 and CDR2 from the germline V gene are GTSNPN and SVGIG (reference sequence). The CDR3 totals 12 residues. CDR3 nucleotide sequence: TGTGCCTCCTCCCCGACGGGGTACGAGCAGTACTTC. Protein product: CASSPTGYEQYF.

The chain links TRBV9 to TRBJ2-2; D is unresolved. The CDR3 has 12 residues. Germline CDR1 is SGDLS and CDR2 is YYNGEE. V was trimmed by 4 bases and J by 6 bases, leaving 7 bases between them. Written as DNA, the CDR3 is TGTGCCAGCAGCTTCATCCCCGGGGAGCTGTTTTTT. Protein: CASSFIPGELFF.

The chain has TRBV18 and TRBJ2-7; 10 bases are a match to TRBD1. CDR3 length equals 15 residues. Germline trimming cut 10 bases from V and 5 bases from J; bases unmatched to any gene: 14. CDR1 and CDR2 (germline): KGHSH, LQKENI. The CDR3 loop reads CATQKTGTGAHEQYF. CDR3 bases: TGTGCCACCCAAAAAACCGGGACAGGGGCCCACGAGCAGTACTTC.

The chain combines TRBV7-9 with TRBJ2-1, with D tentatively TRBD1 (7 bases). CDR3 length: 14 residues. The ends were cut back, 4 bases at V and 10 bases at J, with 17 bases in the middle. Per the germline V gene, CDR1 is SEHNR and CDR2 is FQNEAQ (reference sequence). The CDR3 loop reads CASSSPGGPNEQFF. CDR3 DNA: TGTGCCAGCAGCTCGCCAGGGGGGCCCAACGAGCAGTTCTTC.

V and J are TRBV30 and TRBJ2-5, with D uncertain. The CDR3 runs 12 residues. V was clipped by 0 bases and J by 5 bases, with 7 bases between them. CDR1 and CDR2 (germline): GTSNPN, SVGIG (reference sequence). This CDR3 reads CAWSVLLETQYF. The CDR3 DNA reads TGTGCCTGGAGTGTACTGTTGGAGACCCAGTACTTC.

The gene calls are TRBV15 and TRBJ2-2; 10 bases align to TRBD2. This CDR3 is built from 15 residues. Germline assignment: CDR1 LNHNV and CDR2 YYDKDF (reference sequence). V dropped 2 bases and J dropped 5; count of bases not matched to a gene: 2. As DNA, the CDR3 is TGTGCCACCAGCAGATCTAGCGGGAGTACCGGGGAGCTGTTTTTT. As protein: CATSRSSGSTGELFF.

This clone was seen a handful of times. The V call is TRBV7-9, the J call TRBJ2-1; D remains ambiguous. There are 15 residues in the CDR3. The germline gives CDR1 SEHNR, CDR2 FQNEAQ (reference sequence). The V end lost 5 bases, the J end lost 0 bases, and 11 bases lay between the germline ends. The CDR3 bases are TGTGCCAGCAGCCCATCTAGGAGCTCCTACAATGAGCAGTTCTTC. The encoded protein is CASSPSRSSYNEQFF.

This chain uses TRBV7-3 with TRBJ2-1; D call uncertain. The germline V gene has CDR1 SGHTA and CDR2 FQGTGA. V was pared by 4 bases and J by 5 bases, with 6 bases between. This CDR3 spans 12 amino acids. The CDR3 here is CASSYEDNEQFF. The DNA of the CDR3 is TGTGCCAGCAGCTACGAGGACAATGAGCAGTTCTTC.

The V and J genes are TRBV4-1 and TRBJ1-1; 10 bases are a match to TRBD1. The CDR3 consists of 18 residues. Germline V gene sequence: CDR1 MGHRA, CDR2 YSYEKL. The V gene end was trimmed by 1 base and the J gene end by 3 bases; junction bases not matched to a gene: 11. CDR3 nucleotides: TGCGCCAGCAGCCAAGCAACGACAGGGGGCGGGAGGGACACTGAAGCTTTCTTT. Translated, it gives CASSQATTGGGRDTEAFF.

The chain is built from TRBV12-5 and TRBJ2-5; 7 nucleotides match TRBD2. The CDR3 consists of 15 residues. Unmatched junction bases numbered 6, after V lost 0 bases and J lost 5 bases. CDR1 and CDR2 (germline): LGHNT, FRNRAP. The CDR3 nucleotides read TGTGCTAGTGGTTTGGTCGGGGGAGGGATCGAGACCCAGTACTTC. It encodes CASGLVGGGIETQYF. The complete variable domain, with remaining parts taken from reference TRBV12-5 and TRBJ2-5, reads DARVTQTPRHKVTEMGQEVTMRCQPILGHNTVFWYRQTMMQGLELLAYFRNRAPLDDSGMPKDRFSAEMPDATLATLKIQPSEPRDSAVYFCASGLVGGGIETQYFGPGTRLLVL.

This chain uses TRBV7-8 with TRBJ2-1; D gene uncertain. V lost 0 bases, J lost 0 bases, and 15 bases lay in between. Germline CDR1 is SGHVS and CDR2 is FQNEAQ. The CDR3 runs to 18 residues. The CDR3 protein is CASSLAPVSSSSYNEQFF. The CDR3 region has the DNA TGTGCCAGCAGCTTAGCGCCCGTTTCTTCGAGCTCCTACAATGAGCAGTTCTTC.

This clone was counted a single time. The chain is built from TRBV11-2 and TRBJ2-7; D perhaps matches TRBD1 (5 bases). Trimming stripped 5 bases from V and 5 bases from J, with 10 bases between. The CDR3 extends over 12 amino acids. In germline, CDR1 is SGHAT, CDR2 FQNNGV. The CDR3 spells CASSHWGDEQYF. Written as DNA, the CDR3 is TGTGCCAGCAGCCATTGGGGCGACGAGCAGTACTTC. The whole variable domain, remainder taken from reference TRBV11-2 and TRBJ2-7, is EAGVAQSPRYKIIEKRQSVAFWCNPISGHATLYWYQQILGQGPKLLIQFQNNGVVDDSQLPKDRFSAERLKGVDSTLKIQPAKLEDSAVYLCASSHWGDEQYFGPGTRLTVT.

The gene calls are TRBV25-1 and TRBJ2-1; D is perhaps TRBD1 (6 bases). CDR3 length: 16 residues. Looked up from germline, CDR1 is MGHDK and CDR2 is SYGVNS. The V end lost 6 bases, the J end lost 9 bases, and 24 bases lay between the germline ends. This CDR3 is CASRDSQTPDEGEQFF. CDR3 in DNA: TGTGCCAGCAGGGACAGCCAGACACCCGATGAAGGTGAGCAGTTCTTC. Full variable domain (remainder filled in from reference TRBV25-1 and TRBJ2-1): EADIYQTPRYLVIGTGKKITLECSQTMGHDKMYWYQQDPGMELHLIHYSYGVNSTEKGDLSSESTVSRIRTEHFPLTLESARPSHTSQYLCASRDSQTPDEGEQFFGPGTRLTVL.

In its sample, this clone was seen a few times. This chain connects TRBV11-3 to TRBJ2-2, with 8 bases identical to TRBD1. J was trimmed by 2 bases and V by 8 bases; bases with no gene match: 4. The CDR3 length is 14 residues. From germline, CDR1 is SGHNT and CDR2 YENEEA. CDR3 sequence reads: CASRTGQNTGELFF. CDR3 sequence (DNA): TGTGCCAGCCGGACAGGGCAAAACACCGGGGAGCTGTTTTTT. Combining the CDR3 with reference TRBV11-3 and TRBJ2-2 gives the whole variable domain EAGVVQSPRYKIIEKKQPVAFWCNPISGHNTLYWYLQNLGQGPELLIRYENEEAVDDSQLPKDRFSAERLKGVDSTLKIQPAELGDSAVYLCASRTGQNTGELFFGEGSRLTVL.

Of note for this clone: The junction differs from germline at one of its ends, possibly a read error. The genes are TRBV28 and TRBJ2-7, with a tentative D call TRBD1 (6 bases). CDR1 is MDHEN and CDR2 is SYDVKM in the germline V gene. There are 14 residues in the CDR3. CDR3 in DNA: TGTGCCACCAGTTTTCAGGGGCCCTCCTACGAGCAGTACTTC. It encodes CATSFQGPSYEQYF.

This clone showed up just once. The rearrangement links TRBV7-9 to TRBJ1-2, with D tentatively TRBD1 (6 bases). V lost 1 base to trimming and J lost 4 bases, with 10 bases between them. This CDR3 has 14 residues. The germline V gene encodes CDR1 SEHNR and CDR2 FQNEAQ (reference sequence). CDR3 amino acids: CASSLVTGSYGYTF. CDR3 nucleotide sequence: TGTGCCAGCAGCTTAGTCACAGGGAGCTATGGCTACACCTTC. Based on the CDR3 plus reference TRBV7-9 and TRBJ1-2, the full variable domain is DTGVSQNPRHKITKRGQNVTFRCDPISEHNRLYWYRQTLGQGPEFLTYFQNEAQLEKSRLLSDRFSAERPKGSFSTLEIQRTEQGDSAMYLCASSLVTGSYGYTFGSGTRLTVV.

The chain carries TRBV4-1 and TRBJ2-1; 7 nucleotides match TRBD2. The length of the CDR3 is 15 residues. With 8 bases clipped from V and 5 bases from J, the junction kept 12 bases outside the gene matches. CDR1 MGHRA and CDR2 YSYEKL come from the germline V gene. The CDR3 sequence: CASGEGLDANNEQFF. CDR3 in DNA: TGCGCCAGCGGCGAAGGACTAGACGCAAACAATGAGCAGTTCTTC.

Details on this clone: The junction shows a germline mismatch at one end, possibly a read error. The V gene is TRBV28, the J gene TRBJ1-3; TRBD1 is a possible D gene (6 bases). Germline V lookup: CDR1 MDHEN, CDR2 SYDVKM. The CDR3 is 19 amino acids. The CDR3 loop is CASSFLDNYKGHHEDTICF. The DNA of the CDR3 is TGTGCCAGCAGTTTTCTCGATAATTACAAGGGACATCACGAGGACACCATATGTTTT.

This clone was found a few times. The CDR3 DNA follows: TGTGCCAGCAGCTTGGCCGGAAAGACAGTCCATGGCTACACCTTC. As protein: CASSLAGKTVHGYTF. The gene calls are TRBV5-6 and TRBJ1-2; a weak D match, TRBD1 (5 bases). The length of the CDR3 is 15 residues. V lost 0 bases to trimming and J lost 6 bases, with 15 bases between them. Germline V CDR1 and CDR2: SGHDT, YYEEEE. Drawing the rest from reference TRBV5-6 and TRBJ1-2, the complete variable domain is DAGVTQSPTHLIKTRGQQVTLRCSPKSGHDTVSWYQQALGQGPQFIFQYYEEEERQRGNFPDRFSGHQFPNYSSELNVNALLLGDSALYLCASSLAGKTVHGYTFGSGTRLTVV.

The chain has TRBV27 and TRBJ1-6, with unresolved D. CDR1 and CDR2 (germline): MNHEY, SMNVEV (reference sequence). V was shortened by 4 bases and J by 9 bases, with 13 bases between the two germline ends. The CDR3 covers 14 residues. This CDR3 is CASSSPGKGSPLHF. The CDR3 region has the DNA TGTGCCAGCAGTTCCCCCGGGAAGGGTTCACCCCTCCACTTT.

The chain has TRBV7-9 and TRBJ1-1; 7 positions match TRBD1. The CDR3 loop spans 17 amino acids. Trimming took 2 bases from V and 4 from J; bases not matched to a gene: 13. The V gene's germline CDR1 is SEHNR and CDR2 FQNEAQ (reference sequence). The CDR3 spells CASSLNPGQVGGTEAFF. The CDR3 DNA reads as TGTGCCAGCAGCTTAAATCCCGGACAGGTAGGGGGCACTGAAGCTTTCTTT.

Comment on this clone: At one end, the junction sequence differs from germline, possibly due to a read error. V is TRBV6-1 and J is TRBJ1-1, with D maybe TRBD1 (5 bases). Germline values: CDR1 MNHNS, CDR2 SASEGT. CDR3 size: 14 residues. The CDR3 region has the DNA TGTGCCTGCAGGGTGTGGCATCAGGACACTGAAGCTTTCTTT. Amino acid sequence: CACRVWHQDTEAFF.

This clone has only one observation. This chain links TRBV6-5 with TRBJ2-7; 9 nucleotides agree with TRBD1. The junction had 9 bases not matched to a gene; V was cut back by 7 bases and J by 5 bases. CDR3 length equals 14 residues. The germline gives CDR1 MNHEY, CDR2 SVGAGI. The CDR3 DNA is TGTGCCAGCACCAAGAATACAGGGGGCAACGAGCAGTACTTC. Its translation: CASTKNTGGNEQYF.

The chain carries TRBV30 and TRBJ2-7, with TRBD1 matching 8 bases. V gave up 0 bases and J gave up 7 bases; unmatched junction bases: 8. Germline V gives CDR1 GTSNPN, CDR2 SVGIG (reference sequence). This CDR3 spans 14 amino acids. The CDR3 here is CAWSVGAGGGEQYF. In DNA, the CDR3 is TGTGCCTGGAGTGTTGGGGCAGGGGGCGGGGAGCAGTACTTC.

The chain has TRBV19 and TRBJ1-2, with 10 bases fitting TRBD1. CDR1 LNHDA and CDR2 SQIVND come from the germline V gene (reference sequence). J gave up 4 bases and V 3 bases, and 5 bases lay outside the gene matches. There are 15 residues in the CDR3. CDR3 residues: CASSIAGQGIYGYTF. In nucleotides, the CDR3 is TGTGCCAGTAGTATTGCGGGACAGGGGATCTATGGCTACACCTTC.

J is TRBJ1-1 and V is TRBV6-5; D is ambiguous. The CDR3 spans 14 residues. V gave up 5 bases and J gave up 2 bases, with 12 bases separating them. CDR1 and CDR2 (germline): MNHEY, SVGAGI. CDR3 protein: CASSREVGNTEAFF. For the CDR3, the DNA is TGTGCCAGCAGTCGAGAGGTAGGAAACACTGAAGCTTTCTTT.

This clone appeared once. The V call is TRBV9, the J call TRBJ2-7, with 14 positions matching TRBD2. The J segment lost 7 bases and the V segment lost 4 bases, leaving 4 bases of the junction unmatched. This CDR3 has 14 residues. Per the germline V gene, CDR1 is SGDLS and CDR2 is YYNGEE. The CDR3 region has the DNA TGTGCCAGCAGCATGGGACTAGCGGGAGTTGAGCAGTACTTC. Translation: CASSMGLAGVEQYF. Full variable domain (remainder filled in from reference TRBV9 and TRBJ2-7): DSGVTQTPKHLITATGQRVTLRCSPRSGDLSVYWYQQSLDQGLQFLIQYYNGEERAKGNILERFSAQQFPDLHSELNLSSLELGDSALYFCASSMGLAGVEQYFGPGTRLTVT.

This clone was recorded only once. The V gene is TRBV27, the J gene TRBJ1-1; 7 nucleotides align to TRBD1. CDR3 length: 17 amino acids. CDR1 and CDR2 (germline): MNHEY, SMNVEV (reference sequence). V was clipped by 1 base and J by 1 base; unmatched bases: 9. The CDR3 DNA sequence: TGTGCCAGCAGTTTATTTTGGTTCGGGACAGAGAACACTGAAGCTTTCTTT. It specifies CASSLFWFGTENTEAFF.

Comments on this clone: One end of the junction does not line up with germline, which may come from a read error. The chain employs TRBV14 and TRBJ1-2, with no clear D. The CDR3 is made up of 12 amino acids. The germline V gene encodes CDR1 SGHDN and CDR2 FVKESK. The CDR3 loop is CASGQSNYGYTF. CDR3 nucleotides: TGTGCCAGCGGCCAATCGAACTATGGCTACACCTTC.

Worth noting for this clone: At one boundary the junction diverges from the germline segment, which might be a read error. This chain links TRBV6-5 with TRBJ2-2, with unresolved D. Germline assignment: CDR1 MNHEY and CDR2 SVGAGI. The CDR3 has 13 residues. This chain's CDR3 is CTSRRSGTGELFF. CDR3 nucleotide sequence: TGTACCAGCAGGAGATCAGGCACCGGGGAGCTGTTTTTT.